The rows below give T cell receptor beta chains drawn from one sample of a study of T cell clusters in autoimmune cytopenias. TCRdb processed the multiplex PCR reads again and assigns one entry to each CDR3 protein, with no DNA. The sample has around 10,000 distinct CDR3 sequences. The same specimen was also included in a second study, on T cell repertoires in aging, cancer and after chemotherapy.

The sample comprised peripheral blood. The receptors were sampled from a human donor in good health. Each CDR3 is given with its conserved first and last residue. Fields, in order: clone size, V gene, J gene, CDR3 protein. Some rows mark clone size as missing; the rest say once, few, many or name a class of expanded clone.

medium-sized	TRBV5-6	TRBJ1-2	CASSLRAGPGYTF
-	TRBV6-1	TRBJ1-2	CASRLFDGSGGYTF
-	TRBV6-6	TRBJ2-3	CASSTRGVGTDTQYF
-	TRBV5-6	TRBJ2-2	CASSLAITGGRGTGELFF
medium-sized	TRBV18	TRBJ2-2	CASSVDRADTGELFF
medium-sized	TRBV29-1	TRBJ2-4	CSVVGNGKNIQYF
-	TRBV25-1	TRBJ1-1	CASSARDRQAFF
-	TRBV18	TRBJ2-7	CASSPDGRNSEQYF
medium-sized	TRBV19	TRBJ2-6	CASRWSGANVLTF
-	TRBV5-6	TRBJ1-3	CASSPDRGQNTIYF
-	TRBV6-2/TRBV6-3	TRBJ2-2	CASSYLASGGELFF
medium-sized	TRBV19	TRBJ1-5	CASSGGGTGAQPQHF
-	TRBV11-1	TRBJ1-6	CASSLDSGFGPLHF
-	TRBV18	TRBJ1-2	CASSPPGQGIYGYTF
-	TRBV19	TRBJ2-7	CASSIRDRSPFGEQYF
-	TRBV14	TRBJ2-1	CASSLPLAGSPTTSYNEQFF
-	TRBV10-3	TRBJ1-2	CATRPGQALTNYGYTF
-	TRBV18	TRBJ1-3	CASSPTTAGGNTIYF
medium-sized	TRBV29-1	TRBJ2-5	CSITGYRGYQETQYF
-	TRBV18	TRBJ1-1	CASSRSGTGAVMEAFF
-	TRBV7-9	TRBJ2-5	CASSPTGGRETQYF
-	TRBV5-1	TRBJ2-3	CASSPLAGLADTQYF
-	TRBV28	TRBJ1-4	CASSFLLGQGSEKLFF
-	TRBV18	TRBJ2-7	CASSLGSRAAEQYF
-	TRBV7-2	TRBJ1-2	CAGFAGSYGYTF
-	TRBV10-3	TRBJ2-7	CAISEASGRGYEQYF